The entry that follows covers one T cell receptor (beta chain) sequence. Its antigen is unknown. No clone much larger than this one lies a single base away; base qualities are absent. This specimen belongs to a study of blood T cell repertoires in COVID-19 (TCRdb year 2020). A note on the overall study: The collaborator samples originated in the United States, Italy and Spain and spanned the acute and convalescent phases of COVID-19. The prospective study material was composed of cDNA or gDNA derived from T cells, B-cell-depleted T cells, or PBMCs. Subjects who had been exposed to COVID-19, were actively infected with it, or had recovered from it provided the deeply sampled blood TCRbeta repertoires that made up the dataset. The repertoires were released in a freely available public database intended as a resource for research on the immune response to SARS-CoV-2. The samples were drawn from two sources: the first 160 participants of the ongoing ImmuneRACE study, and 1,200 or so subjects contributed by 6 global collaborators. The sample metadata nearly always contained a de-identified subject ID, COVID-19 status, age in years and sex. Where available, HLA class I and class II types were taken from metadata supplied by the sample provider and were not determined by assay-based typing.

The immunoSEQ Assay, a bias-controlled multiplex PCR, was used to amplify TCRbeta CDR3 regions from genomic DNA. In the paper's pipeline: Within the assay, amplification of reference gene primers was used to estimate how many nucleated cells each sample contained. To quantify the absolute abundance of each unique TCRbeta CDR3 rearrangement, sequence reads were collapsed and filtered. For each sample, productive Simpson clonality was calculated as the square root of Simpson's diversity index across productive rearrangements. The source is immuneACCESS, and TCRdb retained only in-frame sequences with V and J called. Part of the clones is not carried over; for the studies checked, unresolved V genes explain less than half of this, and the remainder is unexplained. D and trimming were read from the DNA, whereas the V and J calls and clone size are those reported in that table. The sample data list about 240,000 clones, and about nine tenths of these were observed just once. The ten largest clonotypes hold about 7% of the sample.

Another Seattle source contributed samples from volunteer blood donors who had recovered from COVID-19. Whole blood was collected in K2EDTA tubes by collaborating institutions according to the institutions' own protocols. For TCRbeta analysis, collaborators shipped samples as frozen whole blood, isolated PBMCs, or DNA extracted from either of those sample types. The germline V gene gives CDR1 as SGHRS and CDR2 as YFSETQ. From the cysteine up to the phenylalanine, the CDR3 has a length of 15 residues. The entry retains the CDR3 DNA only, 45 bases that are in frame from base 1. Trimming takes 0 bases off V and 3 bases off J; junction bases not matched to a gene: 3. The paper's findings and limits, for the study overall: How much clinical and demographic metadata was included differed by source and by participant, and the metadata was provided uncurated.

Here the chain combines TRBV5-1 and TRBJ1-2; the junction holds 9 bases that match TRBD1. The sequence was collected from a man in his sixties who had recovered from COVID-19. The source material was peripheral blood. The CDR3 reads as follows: CASSLGDRVDYGYTF. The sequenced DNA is TGCGCCAGCAGCTTGGGGGACAGGGTGGACTATGGCTACACCTTC.